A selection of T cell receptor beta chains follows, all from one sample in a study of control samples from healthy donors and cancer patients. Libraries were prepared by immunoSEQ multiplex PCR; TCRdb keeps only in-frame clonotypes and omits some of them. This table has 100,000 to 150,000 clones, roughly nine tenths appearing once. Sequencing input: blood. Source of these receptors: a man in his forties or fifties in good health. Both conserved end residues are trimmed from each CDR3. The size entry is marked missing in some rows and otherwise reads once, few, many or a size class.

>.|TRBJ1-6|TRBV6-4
ASSDLNGDFNSPLH
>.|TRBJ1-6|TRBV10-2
ASSLTGTDNSPLH
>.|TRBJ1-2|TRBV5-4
ASSLGGPYGYT
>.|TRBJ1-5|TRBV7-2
ASSLTIGQPQH
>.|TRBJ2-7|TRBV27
ASSRDSRYEQY
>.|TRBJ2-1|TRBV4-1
ASSQDLTGGTYNEQF
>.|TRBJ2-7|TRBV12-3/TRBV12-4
ASSWTGYEQY
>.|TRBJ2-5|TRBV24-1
ATSEGGTRRETQY
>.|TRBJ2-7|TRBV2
ASRGGAYEQY
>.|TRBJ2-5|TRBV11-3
ASSPRGSGGEETQY
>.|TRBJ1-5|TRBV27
ASSFYGEGKQPQH
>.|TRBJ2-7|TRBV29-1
SVEMGTGAYEQY
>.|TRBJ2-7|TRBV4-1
ASSQPAGSEQY
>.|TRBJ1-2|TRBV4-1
ASMGQGISNYGYT
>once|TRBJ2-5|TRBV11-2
ASSRLLGALKTQY
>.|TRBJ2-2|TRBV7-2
ASNDWGSTGELF
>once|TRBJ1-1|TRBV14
ASSQGRGVVYTEAF
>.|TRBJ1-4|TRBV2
ASRGGTDNEKLF
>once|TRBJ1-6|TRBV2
ASRIYRGASPLH
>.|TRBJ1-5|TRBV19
ASSIPDRPTQPQH
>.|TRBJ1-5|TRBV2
ASSKGTAPNQPQH
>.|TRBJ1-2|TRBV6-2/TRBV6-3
ASSPNYGYT
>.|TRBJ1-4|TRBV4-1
ASSQGGGANEKLF
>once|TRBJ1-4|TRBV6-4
ASSDSRPRGNEKLF
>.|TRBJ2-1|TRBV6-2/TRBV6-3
ASSYRDSNYNEQF
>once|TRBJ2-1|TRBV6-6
ASSPRISGTGGMNEQF
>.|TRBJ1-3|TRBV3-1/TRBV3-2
ASSQGSPGNTIY
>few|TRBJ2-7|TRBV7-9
ASSLNRAYEQY
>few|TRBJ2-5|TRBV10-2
ASSGPSEETQY
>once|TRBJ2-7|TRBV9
ASSEGQGLNEQY
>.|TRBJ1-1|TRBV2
ASFPGPGGKAF
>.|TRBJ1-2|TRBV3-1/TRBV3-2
ASSFSTRGSNYGYT
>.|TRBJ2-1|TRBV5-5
ASSRNEQF
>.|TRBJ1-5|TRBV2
ASSVHGSNQPQH
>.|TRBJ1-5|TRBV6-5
ASSYSGGSNQPQH
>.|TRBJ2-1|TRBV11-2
ASSSPGTRLYNEQF
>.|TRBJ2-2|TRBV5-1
ASSRDYTGELF
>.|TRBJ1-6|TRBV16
ASSQLGGDNLLGLALH
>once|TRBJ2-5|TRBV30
AWSVPSGGAGAQETQY
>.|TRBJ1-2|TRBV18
ASSSGTGVDYT
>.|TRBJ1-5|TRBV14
ASSSGLVKHQH
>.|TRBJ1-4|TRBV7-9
ASSFGQGAGEKLF
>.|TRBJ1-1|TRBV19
ASSTGQPNTEAF
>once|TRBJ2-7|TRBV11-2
ASSSFEGPTYEQY
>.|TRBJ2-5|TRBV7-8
ASSLRGTSQETQY
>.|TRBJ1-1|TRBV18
ASSPYGGISEAF
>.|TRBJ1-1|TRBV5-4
ASSPQTTEAF
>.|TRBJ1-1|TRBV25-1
ASRKTGGARNTEAF
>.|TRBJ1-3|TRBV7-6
ASSLNPPRGNSGNTIY
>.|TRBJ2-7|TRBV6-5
ASSYPGTGLRGQY